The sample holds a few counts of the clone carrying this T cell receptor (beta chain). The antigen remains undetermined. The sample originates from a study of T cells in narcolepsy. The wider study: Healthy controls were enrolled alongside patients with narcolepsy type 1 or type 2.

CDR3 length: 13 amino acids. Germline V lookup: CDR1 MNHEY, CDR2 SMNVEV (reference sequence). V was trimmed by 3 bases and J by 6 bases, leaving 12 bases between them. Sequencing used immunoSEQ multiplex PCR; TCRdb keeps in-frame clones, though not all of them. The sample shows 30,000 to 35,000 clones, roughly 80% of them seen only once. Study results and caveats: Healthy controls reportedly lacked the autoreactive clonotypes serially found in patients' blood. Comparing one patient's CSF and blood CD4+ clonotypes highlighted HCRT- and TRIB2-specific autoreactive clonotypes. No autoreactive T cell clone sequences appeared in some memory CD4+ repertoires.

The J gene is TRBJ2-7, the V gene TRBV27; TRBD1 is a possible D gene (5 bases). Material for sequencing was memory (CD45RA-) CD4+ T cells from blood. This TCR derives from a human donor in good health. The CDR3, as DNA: TGTGCCAGCAGTTTCTGGCAGGGCGGCGAGCAGTACTTC. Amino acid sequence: CASSFWQGGEQYF.